The source of this T cell receptor beta chain is a study of OX40 agonist ivuxolimab in advanced cancers. After removal of 0 bases from V and 1 base from J, the junction contained 4 bases not matched to a gene. Germline V gives CDR1 MGHRA, CDR2 YSYEKL. CDR3 length: 17 amino acids. Using immunoSEQ multiplex PCR, the repertoire was profiled, and TCRdb retains in-frame clones only, with some absent. This table holds 70,000 to 85,000 clones, about 86% found once. The sample in question was CD4+ or CD8+ T cells sorted from blood, obtained in a trial of the OX40 agonist ivuxolimab. The V call is TRBV4-1, the J call TRBJ2-1, with 9 bases that match TRBD1. The clonotype was recovered from an adult with an advanced solid tumor such as melanoma, head and neck, liver or kidney cancer. The CDR3 is CASSQDSGTGSYNEQFF. DNA of the CDR3: TGCGCCAGCAGCCAAGATTCCGGGACAGGGTCCTACAATGAGCAGTTCTTC.